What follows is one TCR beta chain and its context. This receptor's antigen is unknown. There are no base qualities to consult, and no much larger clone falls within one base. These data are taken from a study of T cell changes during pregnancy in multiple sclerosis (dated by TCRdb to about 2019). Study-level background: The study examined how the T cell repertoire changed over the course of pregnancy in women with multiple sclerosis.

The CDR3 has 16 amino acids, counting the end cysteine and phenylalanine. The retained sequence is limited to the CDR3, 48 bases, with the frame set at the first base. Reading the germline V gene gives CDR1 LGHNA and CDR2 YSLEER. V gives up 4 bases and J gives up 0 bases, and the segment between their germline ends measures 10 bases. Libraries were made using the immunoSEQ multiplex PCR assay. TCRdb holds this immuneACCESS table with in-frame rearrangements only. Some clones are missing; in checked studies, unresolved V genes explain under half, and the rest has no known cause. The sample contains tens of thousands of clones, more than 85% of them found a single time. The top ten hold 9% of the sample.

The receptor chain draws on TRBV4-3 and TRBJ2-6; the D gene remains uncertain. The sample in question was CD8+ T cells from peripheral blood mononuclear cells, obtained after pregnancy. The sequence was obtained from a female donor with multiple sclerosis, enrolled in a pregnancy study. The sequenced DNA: TGCGCCAGCAGCCCAATACAGAGCTCTGGGGCCAACGTCCTGACTTTC. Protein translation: CASSPIQSSGANVLTF.